This TCR beta chain came from a study of T cell repertoires in cytomegalovirus infection. Study background: Recently described HLA-C-restricted plus well-studied HLA-B-restricted CMV epitopes were used. Matching HLA type and CMV infection were both indicated by public TCR beta signatures. Study-wide results and limits: It was HLA-C-restricted CMV-specific TCR beta clonotypes that dominated the response ex vivo.

In germline, CDR1 is ENHRY, CDR2 SYGVKD. The CDR3 runs to 14 residues. After removal of 7 bases from V and 4 bases from J, the junction contained 7 bases not matched to a gene. TCRdb re-called the reads through MiXCR, storing one row per CDR3 protein. The repertoire has roughly 310,000 distinct CDR3 sequences, almost 30% of them found once; the top ten carry over 15%. This clonotype was observed a handful of times. Its antigen is not known. This specimen was cultured PBMCs, taken from culture after CMV antigen stimulation. The sequence came from a human donor in good health (CMV status not recorded). Some clones in this sample may be carry-over from other donors' samples. The genes are TRBV10-3 and TRBJ2-7, with 10 bases fitting TRBD1. This chain's CDR3 is CAITRTGGGYEQYF. In nucleotides, the CDR3 is TGTGCCATCACTCGGACAGGGGGTGGGTACGAGCAGTACTTC.